The 9 T cell receptor beta chains below come from one sample, sequenced in a study of CD4+ T cells in melanoma. TCRdb's table, derived via immunoSEQ multiplex PCR, lists solely in-frame clones and lacks some. The sample has over 100,000 clones, around 92% seen once. The source material was peripheral blood. The receptors stem from a human donor with melanoma.

The CDR3 protein is CASSSTVGGRVTQYF. CDR3 bases: TGTGCCAGCAGCTCTACGGTCGGGGGGCGTGTGACCCAGTACTTC. The chain uses TRBV5-6 and TRBJ2-5; the D gene is possibly TRBD2 (7 bases). Germline V lookup: CDR1 SGHDT, CDR2 YYEEEE. V was trimmed by 3 bases and J by 7 bases, leaving 19 bases between them. The CDR3 has 15 residues.

The rearrangement joins TRBV6-6 to TRBJ1-1; D perhaps matches TRBD1 (5 bases). The germline gives CDR1 MNHNY, CDR2 SVGAGI (reference sequence). CDR3 length: 14 amino acids. The ends were cut back, 2 bases at V and 1 base at J, with 8 bases in the middle. The CDR3 DNA is TGTGCCAGCAGTTACGTGGGGACGAACACTGAAGCTTTCTTT. Protein product: CASSYVGTNTEAFF.

This sequence joins TRBV6-6 and TRBJ1-1, with 9 positions matching TRBD1. V gave up 2 bases and J gave up 8 bases; unmatched junction bases: 3. This CDR3 contains 13 residues. CDR1 and CDR2 (germline): MNHNY, SVGAGI (reference sequence). As DNA, the CDR3 is TGTGCCAGCAGTTACGGGACAGGGACCGAAGCTTTCTTT. It is translated as CASSYGTGTEAFF.

The rearrangement uses TRBV6-1 and TRBJ2-7; 8 nucleotides agree with TRBD2. The germline CDR1 and CDR2 sequences are MNHNS and SASEGT. CDR3 length equals 15 residues. V lost 9 bases and J lost 0; bases outside the gene matches: 10. The DNA of the CDR3 is TGTGCCAGTGAAGGTGGCGGGGGGTCCTCCTACGAGCAGTACTTC. Translated: CASEGGGGSSYEQYF.

V and J are TRBV4-3 and TRBJ2-7; 7 bases line up with TRBD2. CDR3 length: 15 amino acids. The germline V gene encodes CDR1 LGHNA and CDR2 YSLEER. V trimming: 1 base; J trimming: 3 bases; junction bases outside the gene matches: 6. Here the CDR3 DNA reads TGCGCCAGCAGCCAAGGGGGGGGACTTCTCTACGAGCAGTACTTC. As protein: CASSQGGGLLYEQYF.

This chain links TRBV27 with TRBJ2-2; D is unresolved. The germline gives CDR1 MNHEY, CDR2 SMNVEV (reference sequence). V shed 0 bases and J shed 6 bases, with 5 bases lying between them. The CDR3 sequence is 13 residues long. For the CDR3, the DNA is TGTGCCAGCAGTTTATCAGGCGCCGGGGAGCTGTTTTTT. Translation gives CASSLSGAGELFF.

This chain joins TRBV29-1 and TRBJ2-2, with D perhaps TRBD2 (7 bases). The V end was cut by 7 bases, the J end by 0 bases, with 12 bases between. The germline V gene encodes CDR1 SQVTM and CDR2 ANQGSEA. The CDR3 runs 14 residues. The DNA of the CDR3 is TGCAGCGCCGGGGGGCGGTCGAACACCGGGGAGCTGTTTTTT. This codes for CSAGGRSNTGELFF.

The V call is TRBV28, the J call TRBJ2-1; TRBD2 is a possible D gene (5 bases). This CDR3 is built from 12 residues. Germline V CDR1 and CDR2: MDHEN, SYDVKM. Deletions cut 2 bases from V and 9 bases from J, with 8 bases between. The CDR3, as DNA: TGTGCCAGCAGTTTAAAGCGGCTTGAGCAGTTCTTC. Protein: CASSLKRLEQFF.

As concerns this clone: A junction boundary mismatches the germline segment, possibly from a read error. The V and J genes are TRBV30 and TRBJ2-7; no firm D call. The CDR3 spans 11 residues. From germline, CDR1 is GTSNPN and CDR2 SVGIG (reference sequence). The CDR3 protein is CAWSDLTYRDF. CDR3 nucleotides: TGTGCCTGGAGTGACCTGACTTACCGGGACTTC.